This T cell receptor (beta chain) stems from a study of CD8 T cells in Susac syndrome (dated by TCRdb to between 2018 and 2021). Regarding the complete study: Whether CD8+ T cell activation and differentiation in Susac syndrome was antigen driven was tested using repertoire sequencing. The paper as a whole reports these results and caveats: The study acknowledged that relatively few individuals were included in the TCR sequencing and HLA analysis.

A word on this clonotype: What this receptor recognizes is not known. Base qualities are not provided; no much larger clone lies one nucleotide away.

From the germline V gene, CDR1 is SGHRS and CDR2 is YFSETQ. After removal of 4 bases from V and 0 bases from J, the junction retains 3 bases not matched to a gene. The CDR3 covers 16 residues, taking in both the cysteine and the phenylalanine. The retained sequence is limited to the CDR3, 48 bases, with the frame set at the first base. Peripheral blood CD8+ and CD4+ T cells from healthy donors, Susac syndrome patients and multiple sclerosis patients were profiled using high-throughput TCR beta sequencing. Healthy donors were included as age- and sex-matched controls. Bulk CD8+ and CD4+ T cells were purified by magnetic negative isolation, while CD8+ TEMRA cells were enriched using FACS. Blood was collected in EDTA tubes and processed within 24 hours, with PBMCs isolated through density gradient centrifugation. PBMCs intended for TCR sequencing were cryopreserved in liquid nitrogen and were subsequently thawed in a 37 degrees C water bath. The sorted or isolated CD4+, CD8+ and CD8+ TEMRA cells had a purity of 90% or higher.

RNA was extracted with the RNeasy kit and roughly 0.45 to 1 ug was reverse transcribed using random hexamers. TCR beta CDR3 regions were amplified with the immunoSEQ multiplex PCR assay covering 54 Vbeta and 13 Jbeta segments. To correct PCR amplification bias, a synthetic template baseline was used for both primer optimization and computational correction. In the paper's pipeline: Reads were assigned to V, D and J genes according to IMGT and analyzed in immunoSEQ Analyzer, with only productive sequences retained. Clonality was computed as one minus Shannon entropy normalized by log2 of the number of productive unique sequences. Public and private clones were assessed among the 100 most prevalent clones of each patient and control. A clone was defined as Susac-specific if it was absent from the healthy and MS cohorts, from 1052 published viral clones and from other ImmuneACCESS disease sequences. The raw public data were reprocessed by TCRdb itself: fastp quality trimming at Q25, MiXCR clonotype calling, in-frame beta chains only. Each CDR3 protein appears once, grouped with its most common genes and DNA. These V and J calls originate from TCRdb's pipeline instead of the authors' own analysis. In all, the sample holds roughly 190,000 distinct CDR3 sequences, and approximately 95% of those were seen once. The top ten clones comprise roughly 0.096% of the sample.

The clonotype was recovered from a human donor in good health. The V and J genes are TRBV5-1 and TRBJ2-2, with 10 junctional bases fitting TRBD2. Material for sequencing was CD4+ T cells from PBMCs. The nucleotide sequence reads TGCGCCAGCAGCCGCGGACTAGCGGCGAACACCGGGGAGCTGTTTTTT. Its protein product is CASSRGLAANTGELFF.